The present TCR beta chain was sequenced within a study of T-cell reconstitution after alpha-beta-depleted transplantation in children. A library of TCRbeta sequences, prepared with unique molecular identifiers, was generated. TCRdb itself ran the PCR reads through MiXCR, one entry per CDR3 protein. The table shows 95,000 to 150,000 distinct CDR3 sequences, with 23% occurring only once. The germline gives CDR1 MDHEN, CDR2 SYDVKM. The CDR3 spans 15 residues. J gave up 4 bases and V 2 bases, and 3 bases lay outside the gene matches. Study-wide points: A year post-transplant, T-cell counts and diversity derived mostly from newly produced T cells. Alpha-beta T cells present about two months after transplant were reported to originate from several hundred expanded graft clones. Surviving recipient T cells and intrathymic progenitors accounted for some patients' high TCRbeta diversity at day 60.

This clonotype was observed at least ten times. Its target is unknown. This TCR derives from a male patient between 2 and 10 years old who had a stem cell transplant for chronic granulomatous disease, so the T cells may come from the graft donor. The sequenced sample was PBMCs, mostly from graft donor cells, obtained 180 days after TCRalphabeta/CD19-depleted stem cell transplant. The chain links TRBV28 to TRBJ1-5; 9 bases are a match to TRBD1. The chain's CDR3 is CASSLGTGKNQPQHF. In DNA form, the CDR3 reads TGTGCCAGCAGTTTAGGGACAGGGAAGAATCAGCCCCAGCATTTT.